A selection of T cell receptor beta chains follows, all from one sample in a study of T-cell reconstitution after alpha-beta-depleted transplantation in children. TCRdb re-called the PCR reads with MiXCR, one entry per CDR3 protein. The sample lists about 1,000,000 distinct CDR3 sequences; about 29% were seen once. Specimen: PBMCs, mostly from graft donor cells, collected 360 days after TCRalphabeta/CD19-depleted stem cell transplant. These receptors all come from a boy younger than two who had a stem cell transplant for SCID, so the T cells may come from the graft donor. CDR3s leave out the opening cysteine and the closing phenylalanine or tryptophan. Fields, in order: CDR3 protein, V gene.

SVGGTGSYGYT	TRBV29-1
ATSRGSSADTIY	TRBV15
ASSLFSFLTGELF	TRBV11-2
ASRSGLAIGETQY	TRBV6-2/TRBV6-3
ASSERLSYSNQPQH	TRBV2
ASTVDGAYTEAF	TRBV12-3/TRBV12-4
ASSGRDRGNEQF	TRBV27
ASSHVNRGRIGGELF	TRBV4-1
ASSVPPQRSGEGSEGNTIY	TRBV9
ASSFHDEQF	TRBV12-3/TRBV12-4
SATDSRLVPEQF	TRBV20-1
ASSLIGNYEQY	TRBV5-1
ATSRDGGPGGEQY	TRBV15
SVEVEGKRLF	TRBV29-1
SASRQRPEAF	TRBV20-1
ASSLGQTATNEKLF	TRBV5-6
ASTSVWLPGQGFSPLH	TRBV2
ASMSLAGETQY	TRBV28
ASTLFLGSPLH	TRBV5-1
SVVQENQETQY	TRBV29-1
AISQYADTQY	TRBV10-3
SVATGEEAF	TRBV29-1
ASSSWVEVTAYPTDTQY	TRBV28
ATSAGRTDTQY	TRBV15
ASSPDGGLVRIFFTEAF	TRBV11-1
SASGRVVPGELF	TRBV20-1
ASRRGESGNTIY	TRBV5-1
ATSLGLSYEQY	TRBV15
ASSLQPGTSSYNEQF	TRBV12-3/TRBV12-4
ASSYGPGGNTGELF	TRBV6-5
AISESLLVVVGVEQF	TRBV10-3
SARALVDTQY	TRBV20-1
ASSDRQVARDTQY	TRBV18
ATSRWGYSGANVLT	TRBV15
ASSLLSGGGGDEQF	TRBV5-1
ASRMDRGYQETQY	TRBV27